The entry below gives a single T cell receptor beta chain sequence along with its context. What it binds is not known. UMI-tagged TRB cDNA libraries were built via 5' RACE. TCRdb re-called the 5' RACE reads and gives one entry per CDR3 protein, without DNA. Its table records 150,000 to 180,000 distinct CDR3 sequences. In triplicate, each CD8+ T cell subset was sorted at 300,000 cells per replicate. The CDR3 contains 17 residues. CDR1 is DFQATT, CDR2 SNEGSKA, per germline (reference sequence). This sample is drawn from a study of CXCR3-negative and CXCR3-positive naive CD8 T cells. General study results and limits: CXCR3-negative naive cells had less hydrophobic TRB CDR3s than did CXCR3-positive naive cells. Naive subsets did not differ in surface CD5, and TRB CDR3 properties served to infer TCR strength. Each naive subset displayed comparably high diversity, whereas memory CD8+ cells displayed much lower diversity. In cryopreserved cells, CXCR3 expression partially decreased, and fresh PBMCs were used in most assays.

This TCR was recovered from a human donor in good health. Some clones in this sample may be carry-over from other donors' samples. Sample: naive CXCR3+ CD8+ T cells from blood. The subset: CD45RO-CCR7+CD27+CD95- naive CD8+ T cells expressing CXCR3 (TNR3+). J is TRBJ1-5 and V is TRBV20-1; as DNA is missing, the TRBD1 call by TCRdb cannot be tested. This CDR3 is CSARVPGQGWGNQPQHF.